This is a list of T cell receptor beta chains from one sample in a study of cytomegalovirus exposure and HLA in healthy donors. Clones were sequenced by immunoSEQ multiplex PCR, and TCRdb holds only the in-frame ones, with some missing. The data hold approximately 150,000 clones, with over 60% observed a single time. Sequenced material: PBMCs. These receptors all come from a male donor in good health and CMV-seronegative. The CDR3 runs from the conserved cysteine through the conserved F or W. The order of the fields is J gene, V gene, D gene, CDR3 DNA, CDR3 protein. The D gene is left open where the match is weak.

TRBJ2-2 TRBV15 - TGTGCCACCAGCAGAGAAGCGGTTGCCACCGGGGAGCTGTTTTTT CATSREAVATGELFF
TRBJ2-3 TRBV18 - TGTGCCAGCTCATTACTCCCTCGCGGCGATACGCAGTATTTT CASSLLPRGDTQYF
TRBJ1-1 TRBV18 - TGTGCCAGCTCACGCGGCAGGGGCCCCTCGAGAGTGGACACTGAAGCTTTCTTT CASSRGRGPSRVDTEAFF
TRBJ1-4 TRBV10-3 TRBD1 TGTGCCATCAGTGAGTCCGGACAGGGTAATGAAAAACTGTTTTTT CAISESGQGNEKLFF
TRBJ2-5 TRBV29-1 TRBD1 TGCAGCGCTCGCAGGGGGCAGGGGGAGACCCAGTACTTC CSARRGQGETQYF
TRBJ1-2 TRBV6-6 TRBD1 TGTGCCAGCAGAGAGACAGGGGGGAGCTATGGCTACACCTTC CASRETGGSYGYTF
TRBJ1-6 TRBV18 TRBD1 TGTGCCAGCTCACTCTTTCTCGGACAGGGTGACTCACCCCTCCACTTT CASSLFLGQGDSPLHF
TRBJ1-1 TRBV11-2 - TGTGCCAGCAGCCTAGAACCCAGGAACACTGAAGCTTTCTTT CASSLEPRNTEAFF
TRBJ1-1 TRBV19 TRBD1 TGTGCCAGTATGGGCAAAACAGGGGGCGGTGGGGCTTTCTTT CASMGKTGGGGAFF
TRBJ1-4 TRBV30 TRBD1 TGTGCCTGGAGGCGCGGCGGGACAGTTAATGAAAAACTGTTTTTT CAWRRGGTVNEKLFF
TRBJ1-5 TRBV5-1 TRBD1 TGCGCCAGCAGCCTGGGGACAGGGGATCAGCCCCAGCATTTT CASSLGTGDQPQHF